This T cell receptor (beta chain) was obtained from a study of cytomegalovirus exposure and HLA in healthy donors. Worth noting for this clone: What it recognizes is unknown.

Whole-study results and caveats: Accounts indicate the classifier identified cytomegalovirus status with strong specificity and sensitivity. The authors confirmed in vitro that a few CMV-associated chains were specific for CMV antigens.

V gave up 5 bases and J gave up 0 bases; unmatched junction bases: 7. In germline, CDR1 is MNHEY, CDR2 SMNVEV (reference sequence). CDR3 length equals 16 residues. Method: immunoSEQ multiplex PCR; TCRdb's copy keeps in-frame clones and lacks some. Altogether 55,000 to 70,000 clones are present, 90% to 95% being singletons, with the ten largest covering around 2.2%. The TCR sequence derives from a woman younger than 45 in good health and CMV-seronegative. The specimen was PBMCs. This chain links TRBV27 with TRBJ1-3; 7 bases are shared with TRBD1. The CDR3 region has the DNA TGTGCCAGCAGTGCAGGGGGACTCCACTCTGGAAACACCATATATTTT. Translated, it gives CASSAGGLHSGNTIYF.